What follows describes a single T cell receptor (beta chain). Its cognate antigen is unknown. The CDR3 length is 15 residues. The germline gives CDR1 MDHEN, CDR2 SYDVKM. Trimming stripped 3 bases from V and 3 bases from J, with 13 bases between. This sample is drawn from a study of T cell repertoires in cytomegalovirus infection. Study as a whole: Used in the study were CMV epitopes, some recently identified and HLA-C-restricted, others well-studied and HLA-B-restricted. Signatures in public TCR beta sequences pointed to both CMV infection and matching HLA type. Overall study results and limits: Public TCR beta family frequency separated CMV-and-HLA carriers, including in an independent cohort. The study found HLA-C-restricted CMV-specific TCR beta clonotypes dominating the ex vivo response.

TCRdb reprocessed the reads via MiXCR and lists one record per CDR3 protein. The sample includes roughly 990,000 distinct CDR3 sequences, roughly 30% of them seen just once. The J gene is TRBJ2-3, the V gene TRBV28, with D perhaps TRBD1 (5 bases). This specimen consisted of cultured CD8+ T cells from PBMCs, obtained from culture after CMV antigen stimulation. This receptor was obtained from a human donor in good health (CMV status not recorded). Some clones in this sample may be carry-over from other donors' samples. The CDR3 spells CASSLGQRGTDTQYF. In nucleotides, the CDR3 is TGTGCCAGCAGTTTGGGGCAGCGAGGAACAGATACGCAGTATTTT.